These T cell receptor beta chains were read from a single sample in a study of early T cells in non-severe SARS-CoV-2 infection. From the 5' RACE reads, TCRdb called clonotypes with MiXCR, one entry per CDR3 protein. The sample yields about 60,000 distinct CDR3 sequences, 10% to 15% seen once. The specimen sequenced was whole blood. Receptors were obtained from an adult who was a healthcare worker with PCR-confirmed SARS-CoV-2 infection or an uninfected control (not recorded which). Both conserved end residues are part of each CDR3. Each record gives: J gene, V gene, CDR3 protein.

j_call: TRBJ2-1
v_call: TRBV29-1
cdr3_aa: CSVPTSGTYNEQFF

j_call: TRBJ2-6
v_call: TRBV24-1
cdr3_aa: CATSDSSSSGANVLTF

j_call: TRBJ2-3
v_call: TRBV5-1
cdr3_aa: CASSLAGVGTDTQYF

j_call: TRBJ1-4
v_call: TRBV7-9
cdr3_aa: CASLRQANEKLFF

j_call: TRBJ1-1
v_call: TRBV2
cdr3_aa: CASKKSTGGMNTEAFF

j_call: TRBJ2-5
v_call: TRBV6-4
cdr3_aa: CASSGAGGLETQYF

j_call: TRBJ1-2
v_call: TRBV6-6
cdr3_aa: CASSYNEANYGYTF

j_call: TRBJ2-5
v_call: TRBV20-1
cdr3_aa: CSALGGALRETQYF

j_call: TRBJ2-5
v_call: TRBV6-2/TRBV6-3
cdr3_aa: CASSYSGSGTMYQETQYF

j_call: TRBJ2-5
v_call: TRBV28
cdr3_aa: CASSHRQQETQYF

j_call: TRBJ1-1
v_call: TRBV18
cdr3_aa: CASSPILGNTEAFF

j_call: TRBJ1-2
v_call: TRBV29-1
cdr3_aa: CSVVASERRTYGYTF

j_call: TRBJ2-5
v_call: TRBV6-1
cdr3_aa: CASTLSGGRETQYF

j_call: TRBJ1-4
v_call: TRBV19
cdr3_aa: CASSIMDGNEKLFF

j_call: TRBJ2-5
v_call: TRBV20-1
cdr3_aa: CSARSTSGQQETQYF

j_call: TRBJ1-1
v_call: TRBV7-2
cdr3_aa: CASSLVGVLVRGRGGTEAFF

j_call: TRBJ2-1
v_call: TRBV4-1
cdr3_aa: CASSQDGTGFWEQFF

j_call: TRBJ2-7
v_call: TRBV20-1
cdr3_aa: CSARDRLAGTYEQYF

j_call: TRBJ2-1
v_call: TRBV11-3
cdr3_aa: CASSLPGQKYNEQFF

j_call: TRBJ2-1
v_call: TRBV2
cdr3_aa: CASRSPRQGLAQFF

j_call: TRBJ2-4
v_call: TRBV6-1
cdr3_aa: CASSEAGYAKNIQYF

j_call: TRBJ1-2
v_call: TRBV4-2
cdr3_aa: CASSQPQGLGYTF

j_call: TRBJ2-3
v_call: TRBV4-3
cdr3_aa: CASSQERGPTDTQYF

j_call: TRBJ2-7
v_call: TRBV10-3
cdr3_aa: CAISEQGPYEQYF

j_call: TRBJ2-7
v_call: TRBV7-8
cdr3_aa: CASSLRQGAMEQYF

j_call: TRBJ1-5
v_call: TRBV20-1
cdr3_aa: CSASYQESSGNQPQHF

j_call: TRBJ2-7
v_call: TRBV6-5
cdr3_aa: CASSYSKSLVHEQYF

j_call: TRBJ1-6
v_call: TRBV5-6
cdr3_aa: CASSLAGLNNSPLHF

j_call: TRBJ2-7
v_call: TRBV5-1
cdr3_aa: CASSLGGQGTIEQYF

j_call: TRBJ1-6
v_call: TRBV7-9
cdr3_aa: CASSPGQGSTDNSPLHF

j_call: TRBJ2-7
v_call: TRBV7-2
cdr3_aa: CASSSPKRGYYEQYF

j_call: TRBJ2-3
v_call: TRBV3-1
cdr3_aa: CASSQDFRGAETTDMQYF

j_call: TRBJ1-2
v_call: TRBV6-5
cdr3_aa: CASRGQENYGYTF

j_call: TRBJ2-3
v_call: TRBV18
cdr3_aa: CASSPPPVTDTQYF

j_call: TRBJ1-6
v_call: TRBV9
cdr3_aa: CASSAGRRNNSPLHF

j_call: TRBJ2-7
v_call: TRBV28
cdr3_aa: CASSFGSSAEQYF

j_call: TRBJ1-5
v_call: TRBV7-2
cdr3_aa: CASSLGGGRSNQPQHF

j_call: TRBJ2-1
v_call: TRBV2
cdr3_aa: CASRVAGRSYNEQFF

j_call: TRBJ2-6
v_call: TRBV18
cdr3_aa: CASSPPGKGRSGANVLTF

j_call: TRBJ1-5
v_call: TRBV4-3
cdr3_aa: CASSQGRNQPQHF

j_call: TRBJ2-7
v_call: TRBV7-7
cdr3_aa: CASSLSSDGTYEQYF

j_call: TRBJ2-5
v_call: TRBV5-1
cdr3_aa: CASSLTLRTSGGETQYF

j_call: TRBJ1-5
v_call: TRBV6-6
cdr3_aa: CASSLSTGNNQPQHF

j_call: TRBJ1-4
v_call: TRBV7-9
cdr3_aa: CASSSHEKLFF

j_call: TRBJ2-1
v_call: TRBV18
cdr3_aa: CASSPPDGTGDDEQFF

j_call: TRBJ1-4
v_call: TRBV24-1
cdr3_aa: CATSDSRTGSIEEKLFF

j_call: TRBJ2-2
v_call: TRBV12-3/TRBV12-4
cdr3_aa: CASSPGDDTGELFF

j_call: TRBJ2-3
v_call: TRBV7-6
cdr3_aa: CASSLAQGRGTDTQYF

j_call: TRBJ2-5
v_call: TRBV29-1
cdr3_aa: CSVELAGSQETQYF

j_call: TRBJ2-5
v_call: TRBV5-1
cdr3_aa: CASTSGAGETQYF

j_call: TRBJ2-2
v_call: TRBV28
cdr3_aa: CASRQPGTGELFF

j_call: TRBJ2-1
v_call: TRBV12-3/TRBV12-4
cdr3_aa: CASSPQTSGRVKSSYNEQFF

j_call: TRBJ2-7
v_call: TRBV11-2
cdr3_aa: CASSFRGLAYEQYF

j_call: TRBJ1-1
v_call: TRBV10-1
cdr3_aa: CASSDAGQGVSEAFF

j_call: TRBJ1-1
v_call: TRBV7-2
cdr3_aa: CASSLSGRSEAFF

j_call: TRBJ2-2
v_call: TRBV7-9
cdr3_aa: CASTGTGELFF

j_call: TRBJ2-5
v_call: TRBV28
cdr3_aa: CASSFKSYLTQETQYF

j_call: TRBJ2-7
v_call: TRBV20-1
cdr3_aa: CSASGESYEQYF

j_call: TRBJ2-1
v_call: TRBV19
cdr3_aa: CASSIAGAREQFF